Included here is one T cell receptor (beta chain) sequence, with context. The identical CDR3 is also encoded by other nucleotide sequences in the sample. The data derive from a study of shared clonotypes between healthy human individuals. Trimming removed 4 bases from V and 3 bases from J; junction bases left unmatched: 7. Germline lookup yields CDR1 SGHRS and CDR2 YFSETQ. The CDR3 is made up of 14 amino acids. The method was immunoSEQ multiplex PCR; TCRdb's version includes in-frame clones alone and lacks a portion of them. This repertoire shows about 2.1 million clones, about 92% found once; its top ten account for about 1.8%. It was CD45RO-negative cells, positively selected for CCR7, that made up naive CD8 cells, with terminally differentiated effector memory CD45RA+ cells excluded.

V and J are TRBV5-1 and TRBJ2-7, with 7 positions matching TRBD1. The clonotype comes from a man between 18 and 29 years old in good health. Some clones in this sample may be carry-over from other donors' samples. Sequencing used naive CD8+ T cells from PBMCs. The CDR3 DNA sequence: TGCGCCAGCAGCCTGACAGGGACAAGCTACGAGCAGTACTTC. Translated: CASSLTGTSYEQYF.